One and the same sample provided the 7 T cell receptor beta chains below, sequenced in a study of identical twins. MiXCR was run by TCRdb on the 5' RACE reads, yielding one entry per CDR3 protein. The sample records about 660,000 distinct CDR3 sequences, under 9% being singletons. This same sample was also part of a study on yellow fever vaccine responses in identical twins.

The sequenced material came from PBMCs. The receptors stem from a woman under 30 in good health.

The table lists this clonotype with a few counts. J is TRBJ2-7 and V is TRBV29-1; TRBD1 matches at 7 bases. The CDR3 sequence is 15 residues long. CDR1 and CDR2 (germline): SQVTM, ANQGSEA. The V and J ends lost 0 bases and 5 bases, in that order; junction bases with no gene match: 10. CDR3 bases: TGCAGCGTTGAAGATAGGACAGGCCATGGGGACGAGCAGTACTTC. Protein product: CSVEDRTGHGDEQYF.

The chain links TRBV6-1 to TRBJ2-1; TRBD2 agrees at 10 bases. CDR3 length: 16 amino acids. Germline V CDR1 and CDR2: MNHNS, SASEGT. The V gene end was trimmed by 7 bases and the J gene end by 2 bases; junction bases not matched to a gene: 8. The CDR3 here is CASNPLAGVPYNEQFF. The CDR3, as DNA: TGTGCCAGCAACCCTCTAGCGGGAGTTCCCTACAATGAGCAGTTCTTC.

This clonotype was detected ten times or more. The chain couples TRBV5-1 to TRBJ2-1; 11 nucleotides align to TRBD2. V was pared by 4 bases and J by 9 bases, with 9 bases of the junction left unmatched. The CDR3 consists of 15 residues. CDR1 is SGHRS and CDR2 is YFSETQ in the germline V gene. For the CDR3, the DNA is TGCGCCAGCAGCACGGCGACTAGCGGGAAGGGTGAGCAGTTCTTC. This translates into CASSTATSGKGEQFF.

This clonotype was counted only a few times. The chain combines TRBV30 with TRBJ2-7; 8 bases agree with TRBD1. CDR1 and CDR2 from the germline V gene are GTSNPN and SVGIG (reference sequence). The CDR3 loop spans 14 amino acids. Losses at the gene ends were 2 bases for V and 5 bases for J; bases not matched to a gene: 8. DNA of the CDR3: TGTGCCTGGAGTAGGACAGGGTCAACGGACGAGCAGTACTTC. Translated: CAWSRTGSTDEQYF.

CDR3 protein: CSVPARNYGYTF. The CDR3 DNA follows: TGCAGCGTGCCGGCCCGAAACTATGGCTACACCTTC. The chain employs TRBV29-1 and TRBJ1-2; D is unresolved. V dropped 6 bases and J dropped 2 bases, with 10 bases sitting between them. This CDR3 is built from 12 residues. CDR1 is SQVTM, CDR2 ANQGSEA, per germline.

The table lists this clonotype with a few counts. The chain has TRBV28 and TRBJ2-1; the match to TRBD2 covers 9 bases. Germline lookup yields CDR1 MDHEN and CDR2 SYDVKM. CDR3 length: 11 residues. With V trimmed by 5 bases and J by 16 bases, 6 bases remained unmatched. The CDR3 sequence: CASSPTSGYFF. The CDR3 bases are TGTGCCAGCAGTCCGACTAGCGGATACTTCTTC.

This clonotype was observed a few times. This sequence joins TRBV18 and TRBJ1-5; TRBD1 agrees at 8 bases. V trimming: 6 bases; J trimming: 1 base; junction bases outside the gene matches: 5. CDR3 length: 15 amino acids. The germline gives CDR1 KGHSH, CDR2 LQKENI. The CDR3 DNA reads TGTGCCAGCTCCCCAGGGGGCGCGAGCAATCAGCCCCAGCATTTT. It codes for CASSPGGASNQPQHF.